The T cell receptor (beta chain) described here comes from a study of cytomegalovirus exposure and HLA in healthy donors (dated by TCRdb to the late 2010s). Turning to the overall study: The roughly 700 repertoires of the first cohort and the roughly 120 validation repertoires were produced on the same platform, according to a later analysis. The study aimed to test whether cataloging public T cell receptors could reveal signatures of past pathogen exposure. Along with the roughly 700-subject first cohort, a separate validation cohort of over 90 different subjects was used. To predict cytomegalovirus infection status, the study brought together high-throughput TCR immunosequencing, statistical association of individual TCRs with disease status, and machine learning. Beyond this particular receptor, the publication reports: In a later analysis, TCRs clustered in the first cohort were found to also tend to co-occur in the approximately 110 validation repertoires, with 90% to 95% of cluster scores above 0. Most TCR sequences were observed very rarely across donors, whereas some public TCRs were present in many individuals. The study listed approximately 150 TCR beta chains as associated with cytomegalovirus. The validation cohort had no HLA typing available for a later analysis, so co-occurrence within that cohort was assessed over all 110 or so repertoires. In vitro tests confirmed that a few of the cytomegalovirus-associated TCR beta chains recognize cytomegalovirus antigens. The authors suggested that the approach could potentially be generalized to other disease states and immunological phenotypes. The classifier was reported to diagnose cytomegalovirus status with high specificity and sensitivity in both the original and validation cohorts.

The library was obtained by the immunoSEQ multiplex PCR assay. On the authors' methods: A statistical classification framework was built for diagnosing cytomegalovirus status from the catalog of TCR beta chain sequences. TCRdb took over this immuneACCESS table, retaining in-frame rearrangements with V and J assigned. Such tables are incomplete; in checked studies, under half of the missing clones stem from an unresolved V gene, and the remainder is unexplained. V, J and clone size are taken as reported in that table, and D and trimming were inferred from the DNA itself. Present in this sample are around 130,000 clones, 85% of which were seen just once. The ten biggest clones cover under 2.5% of the sample. CDR1 SEHNR and CDR2 FQNEAQ are derived from the germline V gene (reference sequence). V loses 5 bases at its end and J loses 8 bases; junction bases beyond the gene matches: 10. The CDR3, from cysteine to phenylalanine, totals 15 residues. This entry keeps only the CDR3 DNA: 45 bases, framed from base 1.

The donors belonged to the validation cohort of about 120 subjects, which was separate from the 666-subject first cohort. A remark on this clone: No cognate antigen has been identified for it. No qualities accompany the bases; no much larger clone lies one base away.

The TCR originated in a woman between 25 and 40 years old in good health and CMV-seronegative. Recombination joined TRBV7-9 with TRBJ1-4; 8 middle bases align to TRBD1. The material sequenced was PBMCs. The DNA reads TGTGCCAGCAGCCCACCAGGACAGGGACGAGAAAAACTGTTTTTT. The resulting protein is CASSPPGQGREKLFF.